Shown below are 26 T cell receptor beta chains from a single sample sequenced in a study of siplizumab effects on memory and regulatory T cells. TCRdb's table, derived via immunoSEQ multiplex PCR, lists solely in-frame clones and lacks some. The sample holds about 120,000 clones, over 85% seen once. Sequencing used CD4+ T cells sorted from blood. The origin of the receptors is a human donor in good health.

This clone was seen a few times. The chain combines TRBV4-1 with TRBJ1-2; D unclear. V was shortened by 2 bases and J by 10 bases, with 11 bases between the two germline ends. This CDR3 has 12 residues. CDR1 and CDR2 from the germline V gene are MGHRA and YSYEKL. The CDR3 sequence: CASSQLGQIYTF. CDR3 nucleotide sequence: TGCGCCAGCAGCCAACTTGGGCAGATCTACACCTTC.

This sequence joins TRBV11-2 and TRBJ2-5, with D possibly matching TRBD1 (6 bases). Trimming took 6 bases from V and 5 from J, leaving 13 bases between them. This CDR3 comprises 13 residues. Looked up from germline, CDR1 is SGHAT and CDR2 is FQNNGV. The CDR3 nucleotides are TGTGCCAGCAGGCGAGGACAGCAGGAGACCCAGTACTTC. Protein: CASRRGQQETQYF.

The CDR3 is CASSREGSYEQYF. The CDR3 DNA reads TGTGCCAGCAGTCGCGAGGGGTCCTACGAGCAGTACTTC. The genes are TRBV6-1 and TRBJ2-7; D may correspond to TRBD1 or TRBD2 (5 bases each). This CDR3 contains 13 residues. Germline-derived CDR1 and CDR2 are MNHNS and SASEGT. V lost 5 bases, J lost 1 base, and 9 bases lay in between.

The chain uses TRBV4-1 and TRBJ1-6; 7 nucleotides match TRBD1. CDR1 and CDR2 (germline): MGHRA, YSYEKL. V was clipped by 4 bases and J by 6 bases; unmatched bases: 12. This CDR3 spans 17 amino acids. CDR3: CASSPDRDSDLNSPLHF. The DNA for the CDR3 is TGCGCCAGCAGCCCAGACCGGGACAGCGACCTTAATTCACCCCTCCACTTT.

This clone was seen only once. CDR3 in amino acids: CASSLEAARGAQHGYTF. CDR3 DNA: TGTGCCAGCAGCTTAGAGGCCGCGCGCGGAGCGCAACATGGCTACACCTTC. V gene TRBV11-2 combines with J gene TRBJ1-2; D is unresolved. The CDR3 has 17 amino acids. Germline V CDR1 and CDR2: SGHAT, FQNNGV. V lost 0 bases and J lost 6, with 20 bases in between.

The chain's CDR3 is CASIGSGGPREQFF. The CDR3 nucleotides read TGTGCCAGCATTGGTAGCGGGGGACCAAGGGAGCAGTTCTTC. The genes are TRBV2 and TRBJ2-1; 9 nucleotides align to TRBD2. The germline V gene encodes CDR1 SNHLY and CDR2 FYNNEI. CDR3 length: 14 residues. V trimming: 7 bases; J trimming: 10 bases; junction bases outside the gene matches: 11.

The V call is TRBV7-8, the J call TRBJ1-1; tentatively, D is TRBD1 (5 bases). The CDR3 is 13 amino acids. Trimming took 1 base from V and 10 from J, leaving 13 bases between them. From germline, CDR1 is SGHVS and CDR2 FQNEAQ. The chain's CDR3 is CASSLGGYEGAFF. The CDR3 nucleotides read TGTGCCAGCAGCTTAGGGGGCTACGAGGGAGCTTTCTTT.

The chain has TRBV9 and TRBJ2-1; 10 bases are a match to TRBD2. From germline, CDR1 is SGDLS and CDR2 YYNGEE. V gave up 3 bases and J gave up 9 bases; unmatched junction bases: 3. The CDR3 contains 13 residues. The CDR3 DNA sequence: TGTGCCAGCAGCGCGGGACTAGCGAGTGAGCAGTTCTTC. Translating gives CASSAGLASEQFF.

The genes are TRBV18 and TRBJ2-5; D call uncertain. The V and J ends lost 3 bases and 4 bases respectively, with 12 bases between them. The CDR3 is made up of 14 amino acids. The V gene's germline CDR1 is KGHSH and CDR2 LQKENI. The CDR3 is CASSPGWPTETQYF. The CDR3, as DNA: TGTGCCAGCTCACCCGGCTGGCCTACAGAGACCCAGTACTTC.

The count of this clone is one. This chain links TRBV25-1 with TRBJ2-7; D gene unclear. The CDR3 is 11 amino acids. CDR1 is MGHDK, CDR2 SYGVNS, per germline. Trimming left V 3 bases short and J 3 bases short, with 3 bases between. CDR3 sequence reads: CASSENYEQYF. The CDR3 bases are TGTGCCAGCAGTGAGAACTACGAGCAGTACTTC.

This clone has a single count. The J gene is TRBJ2-7, the V gene TRBV15; 9 bases agree with TRBD1. This CDR3 spans 14 amino acids. CDR1 is LNHNV, CDR2 YYDKDF, per germline (reference sequence). The V gene end was trimmed by 3 bases and the J gene end by 6 bases; junction bases not matched to a gene: 6. The DNA for the CDR3 is TGTGCCACCAGCAGGAGGGACAGGGTTGGCGAGCAGTACTTC. It encodes CATSRRDRVGEQYF.

The rearrangement joins TRBV11-3 to TRBJ2-6; 7 nucleotides line up with TRBD1. CDR1 and CDR2 (germline): SGHNT, YENEEA. The junction had 2 bases not matched to a gene; V was cut back by 0 bases and J by 0 bases. The CDR3 extends over 17 amino acids. As DNA, the CDR3 is TGTGCCAGCAGCTTAGATTGGGACAGCTCTGGGGCCAACGTCCTGACTTTC. This gives the protein CASSLDWDSSGANVLTF.

This clone has just one count. V gene TRBV5-4 combines with J gene TRBJ2-7; TRBD1 agrees at 10 bases. V trimming: 4 bases; J trimming: 2 bases; junction bases outside the gene matches: 6. The CDR3 runs to 15 residues. Germline V gives CDR1 SGHNT, CDR2 YYREEE (reference sequence). CDR3 sequence (DNA): TGTGCCAGCAGCGGCACCGGGACAGGGGCCTACGAGCAGTACTTC. Translating it yields CASSGTGTGAYEQYF.

The V and J genes are TRBV5-4 and TRBJ2-1; D is perhaps TRBD2 (6 bases). The CDR3 length is 11 residues. Germline CDR1 SGHNT, CDR2 YYREEE (reference sequence). The V end was cut by 7 bases, the J end by 5 bases, with 7 bases between. DNA of the CDR3: TGTGCCAGCGGGAGGAACAATGAGCAGTTCTTC. Residues: CASGRNNEQFF.

The chain recombines TRBV7-9 with TRBJ2-3; D might be TRBD1 (5 bases). V was trimmed by 5 bases and J by 1 base, leaving 22 bases between them. The CDR3 spans 18 residues. Germline V lookup: CDR1 SEHNR, CDR2 FQNEAQ (reference sequence). Here the CDR3 DNA reads TGTGCCAGCAGCAAACAGGAATTAGTGACACGAGGCACAGATACGCAGTATTTT. Translation gives CASSKQELVTRGTDTQYF.

The V call is TRBV30, the J call TRBJ2-1; a weak D match, TRBD2 (6 bases). Per the germline V gene, CDR1 is GTSNPN and CDR2 is SVGIG (reference sequence). There are 13 residues in the CDR3. Trimming pared 3 bases from V and 4 bases from J, leaving 10 bases between. CDR3 sequence (DNA): TGTGCCTGGAGGGAGGGCCAGTACAATGAGCAGTTCTTC. Its protein product is CAWREGQYNEQFF.

The chain carries TRBV30 and TRBJ2-1; 8 nucleotides agree with TRBD2. There are 15 residues in the CDR3. Losses at the gene ends were 5 bases for V and 4 bases for J; bases not matched to a gene: 10. From germline, CDR1 is GTSNPN and CDR2 SVGIG (reference sequence). CDR3 amino acids: CAWGGLSGGYNEQFF. The CDR3 DNA follows: TGTGCCTGGGGGGGCCTATCGGGAGGGTACAATGAGCAGTTCTTC. Variable domain in full (rest from reference TRBV30 and TRBJ2-1): SQTIHQWPATLVQPVGSPLSLECTVEGTSNPNLYWYRQAAGRGLQLLFYSVGIGQISSEVPQNLSASRPQDRQFILSSKKLLLSDSGFYLCAWGGLSGGYNEQFFGPGTRLTVL.

The chain combines TRBV15 with TRBJ2-5, with 9 positions matching TRBD2. The germline gives CDR1 LNHNV, CDR2 YYDKDF (reference sequence). This CDR3 has 14 amino acids. V gave up 6 bases and J gave up 2 bases; unmatched junction bases: 4. CDR3 protein: CATSGLAHQETQYF. The CDR3 DNA sequence: TGTGCCACCAGTGGACTAGCGCATCAAGAGACCCAGTACTTC.

The CDR3 loop reads CSVLHWNTEAFF. CDR3 sequence (DNA): TGCAGCGTCCTTCATTGGAACACTGAAGCTTTCTTT. The rearrangement links TRBV29-1 to TRBJ1-1, with D hard to call. The ends were cut back, 6 bases at V and 1 base at J, with 9 bases in the middle. The CDR3 runs to 12 residues. Per the germline V gene, CDR1 is SQVTM and CDR2 is ANQGSEA.

The rearrangement uses TRBV6-5 and TRBJ2-7; 7 positions match TRBD1. The ends lost 0 bases at V and 3 bases at J; junction bases unmatched: 5. Germline CDR1 and CDR2: MNHEY and SVGAGI. CDR3 size: 15 residues. The DNA of the CDR3 is TGTGCCAGCAGTTACTCGGCAGGGGGAAACTACGAGCAGTACTTC. This gives the protein CASSYSAGGNYEQYF.

V and J are TRBV7-3 and TRBJ1-1; TRBD1 might be the D (6 bases). The CDR3 is made up of 12 amino acids. V lost 6 bases and J 4 bases, leaving 9 bases between the germline ends. The germline V gene encodes CDR1 SGHTA and CDR2 FQGTGA. The CDR3 loop is CASSSQGTEAFF. The CDR3, as DNA: TGTGCCAGCAGTTCACAGGGCACTGAAGCTTTCTTT.

The rearrangement joins TRBV5-1 to TRBJ1-1; no clear D. Per the germline V gene, CDR1 is SGHRS and CDR2 is YFSETQ. Trimming cost V 6 bases and J 1 base, with 16 bases left between them. CDR3 length: 15 residues. CDR3 region: CASTERAGRNTEAFF. Here the CDR3 DNA reads TGCGCCAGCACCGAACGGGCAGGTAGGAACACTGAAGCTTTCTTT.

CDR3 sequence (DNA): TGTGCCAGCAGCTTAGCAGGGGCAGGTGAAGCTTTCTTT. Its translation: CASSLAGAGEAFF. This chain joins TRBV7-2 and TRBJ1-1, with TRBD1 as a possible D gene (5 bases). This CDR3 has 13 amino acids. V was clipped by 0 bases and J by 7 bases, with 9 bases between them. Germline V gives CDR1 SGHTA, CDR2 FQGNSA.

The CDR3 protein is CASSDRSRTGELFF. CDR3 nucleotide sequence: TGTGCCAGCAGCGACAGGTCGCGGACCGGGGAGCTGTTTTTT. The V call is TRBV9, the J call TRBJ2-2; perhaps TRBD1 as D (5 bases). V was shortened by 3 bases and J by 5 bases, with 11 bases between the two germline ends. The germline V gene has CDR1 SGDLS and CDR2 YYNGEE. This CDR3 comprises 14 residues. Based on the CDR3 plus reference TRBV9 and TRBJ2-2, the full variable domain is DSGVTQTPKHLITATGQRVTLRCSPRSGDLSVYWYQQSLDQGLQFLIQYYNGEERAKGNILERFSAQQFPDLHSELNLSSLELGDSALYFCASSDRSRTGELFFGEGSRLTVL.

The genes are TRBV9 and TRBJ1-6, with D perhaps matching TRBD1 (6 bases). Germline V gives CDR1 SGDLS, CDR2 YYNGEE. This CDR3 region has 14 residues. Deletions cut 5 bases from V and 6 bases from J, with 12 bases between. CDR3 amino acids: CASRAGTTNSPLHF. The CDR3 DNA is TGTGCCAGCAGAGCCGGGACAACTAATTCACCCCTCCACTTT. Variable domain in full (rest from reference TRBV9 and TRBJ1-6): DSGVTQTPKHLITATGQRVTLRCSPRSGDLSVYWYQQSLDQGLQFLIQYYNGEERAKGNILERFSAQQFPDLHSELNLSSLELGDSALYFCASRAGTTNSPLHFGNGTRLTVT.

The chain links TRBV25-1 to TRBJ2-3; 8 positions agree with TRBD2. Germline V lookup: CDR1 MGHDK, CDR2 SYGVNS. V gave up 1 base and J gave up 0 bases; unmatched junction bases: 3. The CDR3 has 16 residues. The CDR3 coding sequence is TGTGCCAGCAGTGAATTGCAGCGGGGGAGCACAGATACGCAGTATTTT. The encoded protein is CASSELQRGSTDTQYF.